The TCR beta chain under discussion was sequenced for a study of T-cell reconstitution after alpha-beta-depleted transplantation in children. Unique molecular identifiers were incorporated when the TCRbeta library was constructed. TCRdb analysed the PCR reads with MiXCR anew, one entry per CDR3 protein. The table shows hundreds of thousands of distinct CDR3 sequences, with roughly 14% occurring only once. This clonotype was counted many times. What it binds is not known. Per the germline V gene, CDR1 is DFQATT and CDR2 is SNEGSKA (reference sequence). The CDR3 is 13 amino acids. Losses at the gene ends were 6 bases for V and 3 bases for J; bases not matched to a gene: 7. General observations from the study: Diversity and T-cell counts at one year after transplant derived mostly from new T cells.

V gene TRBV20-1 combines with J gene TRBJ2-5; 7 nucleotides match TRBD1. This receptor was taken from a girl aged 2-10 years with congenital amegakaryocytic thrombocytopenia, due to receive a stem cell transplant. This material consisted of PBMCs, taken before TCRalphabeta/CD19-depleted stem cell transplant. The DNA for the CDR3 is TGCAGTGCCCCGCCGACAGGGAAAGAGACCCAGTACTTC. Translating it yields CSAPPTGKETQYF.